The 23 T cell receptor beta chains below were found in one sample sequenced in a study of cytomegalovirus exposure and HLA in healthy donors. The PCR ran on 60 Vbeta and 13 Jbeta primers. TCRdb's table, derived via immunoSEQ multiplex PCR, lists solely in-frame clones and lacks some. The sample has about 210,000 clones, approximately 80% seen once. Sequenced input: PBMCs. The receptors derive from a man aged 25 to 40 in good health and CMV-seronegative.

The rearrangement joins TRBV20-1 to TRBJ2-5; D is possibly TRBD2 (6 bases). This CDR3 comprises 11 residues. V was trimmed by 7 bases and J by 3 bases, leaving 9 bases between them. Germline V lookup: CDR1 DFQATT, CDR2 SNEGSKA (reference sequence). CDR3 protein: CSGGGKETQYF. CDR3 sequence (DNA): TGCAGTGGGGGCGGGAAAGAGACCCAGTACTTC.

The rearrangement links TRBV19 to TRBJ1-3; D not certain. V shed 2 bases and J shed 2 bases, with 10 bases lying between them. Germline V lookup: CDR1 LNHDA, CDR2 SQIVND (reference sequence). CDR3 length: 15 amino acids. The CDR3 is CASSIWNGAGNTIYF. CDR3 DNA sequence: TGTGCCAGTAGTATATGGAACGGAGCTGGAAACACCATATATTTT.

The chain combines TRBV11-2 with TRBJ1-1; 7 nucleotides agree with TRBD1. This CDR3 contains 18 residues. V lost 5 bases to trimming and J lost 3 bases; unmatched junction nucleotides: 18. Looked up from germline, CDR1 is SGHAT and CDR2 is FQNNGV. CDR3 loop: CASSPLAPGQFLDTEAFF. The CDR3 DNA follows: TGTGCCAGCAGCCCCTTGGCACCGGGACAGTTCCTTGACACTGAAGCTTTCTTT.

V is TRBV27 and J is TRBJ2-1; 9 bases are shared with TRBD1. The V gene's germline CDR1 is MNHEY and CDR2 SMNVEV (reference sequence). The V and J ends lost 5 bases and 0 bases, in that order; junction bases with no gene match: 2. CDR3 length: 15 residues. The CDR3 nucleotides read TGTGCCAGCAGTCAGGACAGGGGCTCCTACAATGAGCAGTTCTTC. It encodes CASSQDRGSYNEQFF.

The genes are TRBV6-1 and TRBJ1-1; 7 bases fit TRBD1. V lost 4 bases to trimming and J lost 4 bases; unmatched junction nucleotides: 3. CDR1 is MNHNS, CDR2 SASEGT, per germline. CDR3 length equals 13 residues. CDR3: CASSGDRATEAFF. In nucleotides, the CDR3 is TGTGCCAGCAGTGGCGACAGGGCCACTGAAGCTTTCTTT.

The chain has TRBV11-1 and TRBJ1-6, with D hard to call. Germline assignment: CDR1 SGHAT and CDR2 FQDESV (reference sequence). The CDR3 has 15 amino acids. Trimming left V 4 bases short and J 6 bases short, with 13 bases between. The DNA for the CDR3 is TGTGCCAGCAGCTCACTAACGACGGGTAATTCACCCCTCCACTTT. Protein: CASSSLTTGNSPLHF.

The CDR3 loop reads CASSYTSLTQYF. Here the CDR3 DNA reads TGTGCCAGCAGCTATACTTCACTAACGCAGTATTTT. V gene TRBV11-2 combines with J gene TRBJ2-3; D remains ambiguous. This CDR3 comprises 12 residues. Looked up from germline, CDR1 is SGHAT and CDR2 is FQNNGV. V was clipped by 4 bases and J by 9 bases, with 11 bases between them.

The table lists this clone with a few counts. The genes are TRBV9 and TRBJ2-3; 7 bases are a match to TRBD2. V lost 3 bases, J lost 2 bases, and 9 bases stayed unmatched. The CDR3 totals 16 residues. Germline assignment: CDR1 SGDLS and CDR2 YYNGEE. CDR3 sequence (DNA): TGTGCCAGCAGCGCAGACGTCGGGGGGACCACAGATACGCAGTATTTT. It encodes CASSADVGGTTDTQYF.

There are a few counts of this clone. This CDR3 is CASSDRRNNEQFF. The CDR3 region has the DNA TGTGCCAGCTCAGACAGGCGGAACAATGAGCAGTTCTTC. V usage is TRBV18 and J usage is TRBJ2-1; D perhaps matches TRBD1 (6 bases). The V gene lost 5 bases and the J gene lost 5 bases, with 10 bases spanning the gap. The germline CDR1 and CDR2 sequences are KGHSH and LQKENI. The CDR3 consists of 13 residues.

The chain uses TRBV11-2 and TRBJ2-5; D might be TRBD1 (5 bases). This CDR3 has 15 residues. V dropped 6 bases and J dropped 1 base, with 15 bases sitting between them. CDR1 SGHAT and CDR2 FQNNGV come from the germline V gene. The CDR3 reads CASRSRRDSQETQYF. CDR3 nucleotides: TGTGCCAGCAGGTCCCGCAGAGACAGCCAAGAGACCCAGTACTTC.

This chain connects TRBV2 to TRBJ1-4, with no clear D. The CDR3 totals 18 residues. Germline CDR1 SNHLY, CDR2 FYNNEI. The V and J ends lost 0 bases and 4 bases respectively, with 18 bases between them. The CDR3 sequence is CASSEALGLANLNEKLFF. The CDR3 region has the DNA TGTGCCAGCAGTGAAGCGCTTGGTCTAGCAAACCTTAATGAAAAACTGTTTTTT.

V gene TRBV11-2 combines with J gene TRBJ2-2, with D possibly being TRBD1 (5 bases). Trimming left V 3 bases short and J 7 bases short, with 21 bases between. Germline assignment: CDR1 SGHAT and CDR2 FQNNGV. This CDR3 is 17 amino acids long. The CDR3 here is CASSFSRFQGRDGELFF. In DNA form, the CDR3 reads TGTGCCAGCAGCTTTAGTAGGTTCCAAGGCAGGGACGGGGAGCTGTTTTTT.

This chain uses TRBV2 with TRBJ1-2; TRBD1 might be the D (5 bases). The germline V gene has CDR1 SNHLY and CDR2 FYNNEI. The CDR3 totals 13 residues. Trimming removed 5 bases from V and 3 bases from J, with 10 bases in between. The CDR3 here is CASSKDSDYGYTF. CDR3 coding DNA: TGTGCCAGCAGTAAAGACAGTGACTATGGCTACACCTTC.

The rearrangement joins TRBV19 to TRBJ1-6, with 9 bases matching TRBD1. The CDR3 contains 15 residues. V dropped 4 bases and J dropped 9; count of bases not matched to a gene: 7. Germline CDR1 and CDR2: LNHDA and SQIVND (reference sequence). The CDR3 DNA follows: TGTGCCAGTAGTAGCGGGACAGGGTCCGGTTCACCCCTCCACTTT. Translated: CASSSGTGSGSPLHF. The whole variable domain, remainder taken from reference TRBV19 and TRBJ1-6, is DGGITQSPKYLFRKEGQNVTLSCEQNLNHDAMYWYRQDPGQGLRLIYYSQIVNDFQKGDIAEGYSVSREKKESFPLTVTSAQKNPTAFYLCASSSGTGSGSPLHFGNGTRLTVT.

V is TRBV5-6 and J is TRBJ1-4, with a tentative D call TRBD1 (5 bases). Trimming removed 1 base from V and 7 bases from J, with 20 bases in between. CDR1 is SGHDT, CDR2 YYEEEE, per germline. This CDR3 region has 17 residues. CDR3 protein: CASSLRVGQGNAEKLFF. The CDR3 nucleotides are TGTGCCAGCAGCTTGCGGGTGGGCCAGGGTAACGCTGAAAAACTGTTTTTT.

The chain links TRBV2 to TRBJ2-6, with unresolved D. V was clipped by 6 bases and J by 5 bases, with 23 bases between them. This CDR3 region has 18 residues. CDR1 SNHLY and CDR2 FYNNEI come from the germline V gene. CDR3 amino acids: CASSVPNSASSRANVLTF. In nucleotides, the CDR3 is TGTGCCAGCAGCGTCCCCAACAGTGCCTCCTCAAGGGCCAACGTCCTGACTTTC.

The CDR3 sequence: CASSLVPGQIYEQYF. CDR3 DNA sequence: TGCGCCAGCAGCTTGGTTCCGGGACAGATTTACGAGCAGTACTTC. V usage is TRBV5-1 and J usage is TRBJ2-5; 7 bases map to TRBD1. The J call could be wrong; TRBJ2-7 is a better fit for the DNA end. The CDR3 loop spans 15 amino acids. CDR1 is SGHRS, CDR2 YFSETQ, per germline.

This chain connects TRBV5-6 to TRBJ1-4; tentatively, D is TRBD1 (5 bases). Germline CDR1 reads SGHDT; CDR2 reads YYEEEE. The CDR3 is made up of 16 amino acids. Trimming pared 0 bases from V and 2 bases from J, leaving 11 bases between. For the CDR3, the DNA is TGTGCCAGCAGCTTGGCCGGGGGGGGGACTAATGAAAAACTGTTTTTT. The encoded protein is CASSLAGGGTNEKLFF.

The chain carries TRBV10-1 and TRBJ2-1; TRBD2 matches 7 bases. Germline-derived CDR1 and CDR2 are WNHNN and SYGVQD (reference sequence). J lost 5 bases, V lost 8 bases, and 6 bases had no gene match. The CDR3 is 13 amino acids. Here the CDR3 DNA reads TGCGCCAGCTCAGCGGGGCGTAACAATGAGCAGTTCTTC. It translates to CASSAGRNNEQFF.

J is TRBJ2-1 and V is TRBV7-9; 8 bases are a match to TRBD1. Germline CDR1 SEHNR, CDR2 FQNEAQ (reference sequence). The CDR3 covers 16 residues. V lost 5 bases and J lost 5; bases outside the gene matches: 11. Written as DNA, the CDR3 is TGTGCCAGCAGCCCACCCCAGGGGGCTATCCACAATGAGCAGTTCTTC. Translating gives CASSPPQGAIHNEQFF.

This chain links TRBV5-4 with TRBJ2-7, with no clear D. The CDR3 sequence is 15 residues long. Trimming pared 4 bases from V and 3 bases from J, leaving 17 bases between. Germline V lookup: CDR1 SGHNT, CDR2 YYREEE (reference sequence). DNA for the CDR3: TGTGCCAGCAGCCCCGCGGCAGAATCCTACTACGAGCAGTACTTC. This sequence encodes CASSPAAESYYEQYF. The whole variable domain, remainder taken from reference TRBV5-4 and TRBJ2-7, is ETGVTQSPTHLIKTRGQQVTLRCSSQSGHNTVSWYQQALGQGPQFIFQYYREEENGRGNFPPRFSGLQFPNYSSELNVNALELDDSALYLCASSPAAESYYEQYFGPGTRLTVT.

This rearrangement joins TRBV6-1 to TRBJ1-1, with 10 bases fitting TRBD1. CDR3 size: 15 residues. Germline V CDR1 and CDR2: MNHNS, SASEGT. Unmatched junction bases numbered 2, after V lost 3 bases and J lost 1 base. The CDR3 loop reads CASSETGGKNTEAFF. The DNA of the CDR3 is TGTGCCAGCAGTGAGACAGGGGGCAAGAACACTGAAGCTTTCTTT.

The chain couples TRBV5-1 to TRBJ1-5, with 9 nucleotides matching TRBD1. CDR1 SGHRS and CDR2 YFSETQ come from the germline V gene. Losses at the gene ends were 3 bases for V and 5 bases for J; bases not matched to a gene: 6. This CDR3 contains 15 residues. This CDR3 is CASSWGGQGDQPQHF. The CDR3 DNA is TGCGCCAGCAGCTGGGGGGGACAGGGCGATCAGCCCCAGCATTTT.